This passage covers 19 T cell receptor beta chains from one sample sequenced in a study of T cells after yellow fever vaccination. Each CDR3 protein is one row after TCRdb ran MiXCR on the 5' RACE reads. The sample includes about 160,000 distinct CDR3 sequences, less than 9% of them seen just once. The starting material was CD4+ T cells sorted from PBMCs, obtained 5 to 6 days after the first yellow fever vaccination. The receptors were gathered from a man aged 18 to 30 who received the YFV17D yellow fever vaccine.

The V call is TRBV20-1, the J call TRBJ1-1; D gene ambiguous. CDR3 length: 14 amino acids. V was shortened by 4 bases and J by 5 bases, with 17 bases between the two germline ends. The germline V gene encodes CDR1 DFQATT and CDR2 SNEGSKA (reference sequence). The chain's CDR3 is CSANPWVGETEAFF. CDR3 DNA sequence: TGCAGTGCTAACCCCTGGGTGGGAGAAACTGAAGCTTTCTTT.

This clonotype has ten or more counts. The genes are TRBV7-2 and TRBJ2-1; D uncertain. V was pared by 2 bases and J by 0 bases, with 11 bases between. The CDR3 sequence is 16 residues long. Germline V gene sequence: CDR1 SGHTA, CDR2 FQGNSA. The CDR3 bases are TGTGCCAGCAGCTTAAAGTCTCACAGCTCCTACAATGAGCAGTTCTTC. Protein sequence: CASSLKSHSSYNEQFF.

This clonotype came up many times. The gene calls are TRBV29-1 and TRBJ1-5, with a possible D match to TRBD1 (5 bases). The germline CDR1 and CDR2 sequences are SQVTM and ANQGSEA. This CDR3 is 14 amino acids long. The V gene lost 4 bases and the J gene lost 1 base, with 11 bases spanning the gap. The CDR3 loop is CSVGGLGSNQPQHF. The CDR3, as DNA: TGCAGCGTTGGGGGCCTAGGCAGCAATCAGCCCCAGCATTTT.

This clonotype was seen ten or more times. V gene TRBV28 combines with J gene TRBJ2-2, with D possibly matching TRBD2 (5 bases). V was shortened by 1 base and J by 7 bases, with 10 bases between the two germline ends. The CDR3 extends over 14 amino acids. Germline CDR1 is MDHEN and CDR2 is SYDVKM. CDR3 protein: CASSLSGGGGELFF. Here the CDR3 DNA reads TGTGCCAGCAGTTTATCTGGCGGAGGCGGGGAGCTGTTTTTT.

There are many counts of this clonotype. The rearrangement joins TRBV20-1 to TRBJ1-6, with D uncertain. Germline-derived CDR1 and CDR2 are DFQATT and SNEGSKA (reference sequence). The V gene lost 0 bases and the J gene lost 1 base, with 7 bases spanning the gap. The CDR3 sequence is 15 residues long. In DNA form, the CDR3 reads TGCAGTGCTAGAGATTTTAGGTCCTATAATTCACCCCTCCACTTT. Protein: CSARDFRSYNSPLHF.

This clonotype occurred many times. The rearrangement uses TRBV24-1 and TRBJ2-7, with a weak D call TRBD2 (5 bases). Germline lookup yields CDR1 KGHDR and CDR2 SFDVKD. V lost 1 base to trimming and J lost 1 base, with 19 bases between them. The CDR3 length is 18 residues. The CDR3 here is CATSDFASGRGRSYEQYF. In DNA form, the CDR3 reads TGTGCCACCAGTGATTTCGCCTCAGGACGCGGGCGGTCCTACGAGCAGTACTTC.

A few counts support this clonotype. The V call is TRBV7-8, the J call TRBJ1-5; 7 nucleotides align to TRBD1. This CDR3 is built from 14 residues. Germline-derived CDR1 and CDR2 are SGHVS and FQNEAQ. Losses at the gene ends were 2 bases for V and 12 bases for J; bases not matched to a gene: 10. The CDR3 coding sequence is TGTGCCAGCAGCTTAAGTCGACAGGGAGGACTCCAGCATTTT. Translation gives CASSLSRQGGLQHF.

This clonotype appeared many times. This rearrangement joins TRBV6-7 to TRBJ2-7; D possibly uses TRBD1 or TRBD2 (5 bases each). TRBV6-7 counts as an open reading frame of uncertain function. CDR3 length: 17 residues. Trimming stripped 0 bases from V and 0 bases from J, with 15 bases between. The CDR3 nucleotides are TGTGCCAGCAGTTACTCGATTCCGGGGCCCAGCTCCTACGAGCAGTACGTC. Translating gives CASSYSIPGPSSYEQYV.

This clonotype was counted ten times or more. The chain combines TRBV9 with TRBJ2-7; possibly TRBD1 or TRBD2 for D (6 bases each). Germline assignment: CDR1 SGDLS and CDR2 YYNGEE. Trimming removed 0 bases at V and 1 base at J, with 11 bases between. CDR3 length equals 15 residues. The CDR3 coding sequence is TGTGCCAGCAGCGTAGTCCGGGGGCTTTCCTACGAGCAGTACGTC. Encoded protein: CASSVVRGLSYEQYV.

The chain uses TRBV3-1 and TRBJ2-5; D possibly corresponds to TRBD2 (6 bases). Looked up from germline, CDR1 is LGHDT and CDR2 is YNNKEL (reference sequence). Trimming took 4 bases from V and 1 from J, leaving 10 bases between them. The CDR3 sequence is 14 residues long. The CDR3 protein is CASSPSGLQETQYF. In nucleotides, the CDR3 is TGTGCCAGCAGCCCCTCGGGACTCCAAGAGACCCAGTACTTC.

This clonotype was recorded a few times. The V and J genes are TRBV5-1 and TRBJ1-1, with D possibly TRBD1 on 6 matching bases. The CDR3 is made up of 14 amino acids. Trimming cost V 4 bases and J 2 bases, with 12 bases left between them. From germline, CDR1 is SGHRS and CDR2 YFSETQ. The CDR3 sequence: CASSPGHHNTEAFF. DNA of the CDR3: TGCGCCAGCAGCCCGGGACACCACAACACTGAAGCTTTCTTT.

This clonotype was recorded a few times. The gene calls are TRBV18 and TRBJ1-1; TRBD1 matches 7 bases. The ends lost 1 base at V and 2 bases at J; junction bases unmatched: 10. CDR3 length: 17 residues. The V gene's germline CDR1 is KGHSH and CDR2 LQKENI. CDR3 sequence (DNA): TGTGCCAGCTCACCACAGGGGGCCAGAGATCCCAACACTGAAGCTTTCTTT. Encoded protein: CASSPQGARDPNTEAFF. Filled out from reference TRBV18 and TRBJ1-1, the complete variable domain reads NAGVMQNPRHLVRRRGQEARLRCSPMKGHSHVYWYRQLPEEGLKFMVYLQKENIIDESGMPKERFSAEFPKEGPSILRIQQVVRGDSAAYFCASSPQGARDPNTEAFFGQGTRLTVV.

In this sample, this clonotype turned up many times. The V and J genes are TRBV6-2 or TRBV6-3 and TRBJ2-4; 10 nucleotides line up with TRBD2. This CDR3 comprises 17 residues. Germline-derived CDR1 and CDR2 are MNHEY and SVGEGT. Germline trimming cut 5 bases from V and 5 bases from J; bases unmatched to any gene: 12. The CDR3 reads CASSDPLLAGKENIQYF. CDR3 bases: TGTGCCAGCAGTGATCCCCTACTAGCGGGGAAAGAAAACATTCAGTACTTC.

There are many counts of this clonotype. The V and J genes are TRBV5-1 and TRBJ1-1, with 7 bases matching TRBD1. V shed 4 bases, J shed 5 bases, and the junction held 5 bases outside the gene matches. Germline V CDR1 and CDR2: SGHRS, YFSETQ. The CDR3 sequence is 13 residues long. In nucleotides, the CDR3 is TGCGCCAGCAGCACAGGGGTACAGACTGAAGCTTTCTTT. Translated, it gives CASSTGVQTEAFF.

This clonotype has a count of ten or more. This rearrangement joins TRBV7-3 to TRBJ1-1, with 7 nucleotides matching TRBD1. The V gene end was trimmed by 5 bases and the J gene end by 3 bases; junction bases not matched to a gene: 3. CDR1 SGHTA and CDR2 FQGTGA come from the germline V gene. CDR3 size: 13 residues. DNA of the CDR3: TGTGCCAGCAGCGTGCAGGGGGACACTGAAGCTTTCTTT. It yields the protein CASSVQGDTEAFF.

As concerns this clonotype: Possible read error: a much larger clone is one base away. This chain connects TRBV11-3 to TRBJ2-1; 11 bases map to TRBD1. The germline CDR1 and CDR2 sequences are SGHNT and YENEEA. Unmatched junction bases numbered 7, after V lost 1 base and J lost 8 bases. The CDR3 consists of 16 residues. The CDR3 loop reads CASSLGWDRGLHEQFF. The CDR3 nucleotides read TGTGCCAGCAGCTTAGGATGGGACAGGGGGTTGCATGAGCAGTTCTTC. Using reference TRBV11-3 and TRBJ2-1 for the parts outside the CDR3, the full variable domain is EAGVVQSPRYKIIEKKQPVAFWCNPISGHNTLYWYLQNLGQGPELLIRYENEEAVDDSQLPKDRFSAERLKGVDSTLKIQPAELGDSAVYLCASSLGWDRGLHEQFFGPGTRLTVL.

This clonotype was picked up many times. The chain employs TRBV5-1 and TRBJ2-7, with D perhaps given as TRBD1 or TRBD2 (5 bases each). Looked up from germline, CDR1 is SGHRS and CDR2 is YFSETQ. The CDR3 has 15 residues. V dropped 1 base and J dropped 5 bases, with 16 bases sitting between them. CDR3 coding DNA: TGCGCCAGCAGCTTGCACCTAGGGGAGAACGACGAGCAGTACTTC. Amino acid sequence: CASSLHLGENDEQYF.

This clonotype was recorded at least ten times. The CDR3: CASTTSGGASSYEQYV. The CDR3 region has the DNA TGCGCCAGCACCACTTCGGGCGGCGCGAGCTCCTACGAGCAGTACGTC. The V call is TRBV23-1, the J call TRBJ2-7; D is ambiguous. TRBV23-1 is classed as an ORF, of uncertain function. Trimming took off 7 bases at V and 0 bases at J, with 19 bases between the two ends. This CDR3 is built from 16 residues.

This clonotype was observed at least ten times. The V call is TRBV10-2, the J call TRBJ2-3; D may be TRBD1 (6 bases). The germline V gene encodes CDR1 WSHSY and CDR2 SAAADI. The CDR3 totals 13 residues. V was trimmed by 7 bases and J by 5 bases, leaving 13 bases between them. The CDR3 is CASKGQGRDTQYF. The CDR3 DNA is TGCGCCAGCAAGGGCCAGGGGAGAGATACGCAGTATTTT.